Below are 6 T cell receptor beta chains sequenced from a single sample in a study of blood T cell repertoires in COVID-19. Clones were sequenced by immunoSEQ multiplex PCR, and TCRdb holds only the in-frame ones, with some missing. This table has over 150,000 clones, roughly 84% appearing once. The sequenced sample was peripheral blood. The receptors come from a woman between 55 and 75 years old with acute or convalescent COVID-19.

The chain has TRBV28 and TRBJ1-1; 9 positions match TRBD1. V shed 7 bases, J shed 4 bases, and the junction held 10 bases outside the gene matches. The germline V gene has CDR1 MDHEN and CDR2 SYDVKM. This CDR3 has 15 residues. In DNA, the CDR3 is TGTGCCAGCACCTCCCGACAGGGGGAAGGCACTGAAGCTTTCTTT. Protein sequence: CASTSRQGEGTEAFF. Variable domain in full (rest from reference TRBV28 and TRBJ1-1): DVKVTQSSRYLVKRTGEKVFLECVQDMDHENMFWYRQDPGLGLRLIYFSYDVKMKEKGDIPEGYSVSREKKERFSLILESASTNQTSMYLCASTSRQGEGTEAFFGQGTRLTVV.

The rearrangement links TRBV6-5 to TRBJ2-7, with 11 bases that match TRBD1. CDR1 is MNHEY and CDR2 is SVGAGI in the germline V gene. The J segment lost 2 bases and the V segment lost 6 bases, leaving 3 bases of the junction unmatched. CDR3 length: 14 amino acids. In nucleotides, the CDR3 is TGTGCCAGCAGCTCGGACAGGGGGCCCTACGAGCAGTACTTC. Translating it yields CASSSDRGPYEQYF.

This CDR3 reads CSASRGGNTGELFF. CDR3 in DNA: TGCAGTGCTAGTCGAGGGGGCAACACCGGGGAGCTGTTTTTT. V gene TRBV20-1 combines with J gene TRBJ2-2; 7 bases agree with TRBD1. The length of the CDR3 is 14 residues. Per germline, CDR1 DFQATT and CDR2 SNEGSKA (reference sequence). The V and J ends lost 3 bases and 2 bases, in that order; junction bases with no gene match: 3.

For this clone: The junction departs from the called germline gene at one end, perhaps through a read error. The V and J genes are TRBV7-2 and TRBJ2-5; no reliable D call. The germline gives CDR1 SGHTA, CDR2 FQGNSA. The CDR3 is made up of 13 amino acids. In nucleotides, the CDR3 is TGTGCCAGCAGGGGCCCTGGGCAAGAGACCCAGCACTTC. This translates into CASRGPGQETQHF.

As for this clone: A read error may account for a junction end that differs from germline. The rearrangement links TRBV19 to TRBJ2-7; D is possibly TRBD2 (6 bases). CDR3 length equals 9 residues. The germline V gene encodes CDR1 LNHDA and CDR2 SQIVND (reference sequence). In nucleotides, the CDR3 is TGTGCCAGTAGGCGGGACTTTGGGTTC. It specifies CASRRDFGF.

This chain links TRBV5-4 with TRBJ2-3; TRBD2 matches 7 bases. This CDR3 is built from 16 residues. Germline assignment: CDR1 SGHNT and CDR2 YYREEE (reference sequence). Trimming cost V 1 base and J 2 bases; bases outside gene matches: 7. The CDR3: CASSLRQRGSTDTQYF. The CDR3, as DNA: TGTGCCAGCAGCTTGCGGCAGCGGGGCTCCACAGATACGCAGTATTTT.